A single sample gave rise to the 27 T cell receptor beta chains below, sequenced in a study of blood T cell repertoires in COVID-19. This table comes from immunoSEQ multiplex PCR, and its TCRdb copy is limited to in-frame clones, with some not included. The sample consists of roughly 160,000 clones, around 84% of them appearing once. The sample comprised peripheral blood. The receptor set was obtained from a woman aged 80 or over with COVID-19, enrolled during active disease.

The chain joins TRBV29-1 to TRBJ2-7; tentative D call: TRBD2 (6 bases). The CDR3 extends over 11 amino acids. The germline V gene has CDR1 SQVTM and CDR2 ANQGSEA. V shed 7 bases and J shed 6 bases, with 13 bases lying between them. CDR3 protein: CSAQMGGEQYF. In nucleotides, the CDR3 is TGCAGCGCCCAGATGGGAGGCGAGCAGTACTTC.

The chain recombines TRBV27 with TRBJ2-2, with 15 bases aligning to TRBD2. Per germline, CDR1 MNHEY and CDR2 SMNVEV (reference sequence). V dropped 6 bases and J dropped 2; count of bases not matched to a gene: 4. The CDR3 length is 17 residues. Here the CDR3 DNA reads TGTGCCAGCAGAAAGGGACTAGCGGGGGGTAACACCGGGGAGCTGTTTTTT. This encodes CASRKGLAGGNTGELFF.

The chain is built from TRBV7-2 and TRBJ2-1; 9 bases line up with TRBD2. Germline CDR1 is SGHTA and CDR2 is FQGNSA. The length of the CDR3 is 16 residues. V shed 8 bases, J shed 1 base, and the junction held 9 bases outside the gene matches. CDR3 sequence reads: CASGLSGSRSYNEQFF. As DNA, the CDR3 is TGTGCCAGCGGACTTAGCGGGAGTCGGTCCTACAATGAGCAGTTCTTC.

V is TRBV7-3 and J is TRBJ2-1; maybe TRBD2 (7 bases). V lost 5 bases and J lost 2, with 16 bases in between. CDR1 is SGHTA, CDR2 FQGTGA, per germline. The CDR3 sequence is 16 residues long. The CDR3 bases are TGTGCCAGCAGCCCGTTAGGGGGGGGCCCCTACAATGAGCAGTTCTTC. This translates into CASSPLGGGPYNEQFF. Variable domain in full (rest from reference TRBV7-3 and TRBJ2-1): GAGVSQTPSNKVTEKGKYVELRCDPISGHTALYWYRQSLGQGPEFLIYFQGTGAADDSGLPNDRFFAVRPEGSVSTLKIQRTERGDSAVYLCASSPLGGGPYNEQFFGPGTRLTVL.

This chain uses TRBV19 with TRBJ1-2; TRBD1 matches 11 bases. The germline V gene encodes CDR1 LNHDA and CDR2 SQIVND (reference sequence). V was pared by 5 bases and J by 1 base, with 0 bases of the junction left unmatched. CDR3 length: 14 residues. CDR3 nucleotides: TGTGCCAGTAGTGGGACAGGGGGTAACTATGGCTACACCTTC. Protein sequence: CASSGTGGNYGYTF.

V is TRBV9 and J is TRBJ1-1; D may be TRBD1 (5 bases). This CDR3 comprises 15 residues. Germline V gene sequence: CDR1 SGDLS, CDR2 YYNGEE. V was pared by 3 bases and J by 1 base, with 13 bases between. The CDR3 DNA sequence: TGTGCCAGCAGCGGGGACGCGACTAGGAACACTGAAGCTTTCTTT. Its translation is CASSGDATRNTEAFF.

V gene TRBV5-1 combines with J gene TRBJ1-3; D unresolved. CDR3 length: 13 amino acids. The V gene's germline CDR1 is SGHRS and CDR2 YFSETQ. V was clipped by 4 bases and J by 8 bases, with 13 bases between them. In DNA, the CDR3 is TGCGCCAGCAGCCCGGGATCATTCGACACCATATATTTT. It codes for CASSPGSFDTIYF.

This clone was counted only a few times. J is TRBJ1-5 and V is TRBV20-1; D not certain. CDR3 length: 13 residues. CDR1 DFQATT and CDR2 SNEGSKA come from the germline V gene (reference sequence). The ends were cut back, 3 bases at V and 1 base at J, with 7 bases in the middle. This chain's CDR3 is CSASSGSNQPQHF. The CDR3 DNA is TGCAGTGCTAGTTCGGGAAGCAATCAGCCCCAGCATTTT.

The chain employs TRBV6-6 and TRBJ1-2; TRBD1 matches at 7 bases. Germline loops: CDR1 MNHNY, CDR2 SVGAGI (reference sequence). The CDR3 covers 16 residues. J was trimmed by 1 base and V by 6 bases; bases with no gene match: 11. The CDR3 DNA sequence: TGTGCCAGCAGAACCGCCCGGGACAGCCTTAACTATGGCTACACCTTC. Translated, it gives CASRTARDSLNYGYTF.

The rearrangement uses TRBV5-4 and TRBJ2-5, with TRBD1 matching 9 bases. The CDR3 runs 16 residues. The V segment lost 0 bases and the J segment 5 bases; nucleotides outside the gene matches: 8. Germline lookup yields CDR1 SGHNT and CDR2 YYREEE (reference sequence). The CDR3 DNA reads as TGTGCCAGCAGCTTGGGATTTACAGGGACAGGGGAGACCCAGTACTTC. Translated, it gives CASSLGFTGTGETQYF. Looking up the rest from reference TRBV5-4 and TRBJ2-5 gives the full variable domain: ETGVTQSPTHLIKTRGQQVTLRCSSQSGHNTVSWYQQALGQGPQFIFQYYREEENGRGNFPPRFSGLQFPNYSSELNVNALELDDSALYLCASSLGFTGTGETQYFGPGTRLLVL.

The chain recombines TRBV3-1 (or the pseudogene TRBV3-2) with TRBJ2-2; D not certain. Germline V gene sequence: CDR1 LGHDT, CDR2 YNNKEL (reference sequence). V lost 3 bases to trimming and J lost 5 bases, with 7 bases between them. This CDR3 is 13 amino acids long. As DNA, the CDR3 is TGTGCCAGCAGCCACCTAGGAACCGGGGAGCTGTTTTTT. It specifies CASSHLGTGELFF.

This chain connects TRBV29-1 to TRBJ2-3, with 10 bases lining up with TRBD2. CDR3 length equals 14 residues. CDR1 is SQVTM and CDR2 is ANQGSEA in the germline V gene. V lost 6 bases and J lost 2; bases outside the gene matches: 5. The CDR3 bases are TGCAGCGTAGCAGCGGGAGGGCACACAGATACGCAGTATTTT. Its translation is CSVAAGGHTDTQYF.

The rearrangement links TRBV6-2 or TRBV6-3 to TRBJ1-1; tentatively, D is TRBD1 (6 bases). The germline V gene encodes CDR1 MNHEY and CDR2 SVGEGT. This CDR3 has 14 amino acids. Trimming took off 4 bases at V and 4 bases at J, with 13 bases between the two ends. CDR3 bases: TGTGCCAGCAGTTCCCTTGGGGGCGGCACTGAAGCTTTCTTT. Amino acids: CASSSLGGGTEAFF.

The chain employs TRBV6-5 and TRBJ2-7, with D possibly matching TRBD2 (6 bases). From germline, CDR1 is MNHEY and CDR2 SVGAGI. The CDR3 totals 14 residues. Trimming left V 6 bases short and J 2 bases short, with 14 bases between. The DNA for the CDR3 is TGTGCCAGCAGACCCGGGGGACGGCCCTACGAGCAGTACTTC. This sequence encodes CASRPGGRPYEQYF.

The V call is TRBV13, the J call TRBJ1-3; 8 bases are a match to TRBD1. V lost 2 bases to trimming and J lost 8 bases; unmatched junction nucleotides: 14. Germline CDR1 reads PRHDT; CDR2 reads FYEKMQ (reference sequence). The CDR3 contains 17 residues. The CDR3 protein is CASSLFGQGAGRDTIYF. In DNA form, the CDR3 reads TGTGCCAGCAGCTTATTCGGACAGGGTGCGGGACGGGACACCATATATTTT.

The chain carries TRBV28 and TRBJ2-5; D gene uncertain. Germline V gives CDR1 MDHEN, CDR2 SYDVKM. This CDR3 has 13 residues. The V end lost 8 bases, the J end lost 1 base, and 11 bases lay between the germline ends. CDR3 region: CASQAGLQETQYF. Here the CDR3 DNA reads TGTGCCAGCCAGGCAGGCCTCCAAGAGACCCAGTACTTC.

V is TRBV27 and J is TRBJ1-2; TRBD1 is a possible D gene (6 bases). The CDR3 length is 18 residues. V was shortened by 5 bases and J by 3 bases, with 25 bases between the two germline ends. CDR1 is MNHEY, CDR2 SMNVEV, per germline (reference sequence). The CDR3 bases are TGTGCCAGCAGTCCACGGGACACCAGCCGCTCAGTTCACTATGGCTACACCTTC. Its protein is CASSPRDTSRSVHYGYTF.

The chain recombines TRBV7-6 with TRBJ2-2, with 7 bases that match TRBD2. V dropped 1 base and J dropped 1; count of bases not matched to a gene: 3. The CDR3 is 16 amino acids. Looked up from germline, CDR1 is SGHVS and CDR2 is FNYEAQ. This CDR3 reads CASSLGPSGNTGELFF. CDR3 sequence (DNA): TGTGCCAGCAGCTTAGGACCTAGCGGGAACACCGGGGAGCTGTTTTTT. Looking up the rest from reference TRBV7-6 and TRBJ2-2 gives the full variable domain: GAGVSQSPRYKVTKRGQDVALRCDPISGHVSLYWYRQALGQGPEFLTYFNYEAQQDKSGLPNDRFSAERPEGSISTLTIQRTEQRDSAMYRCASSLGPSGNTGELFFGEGSRLTVL.

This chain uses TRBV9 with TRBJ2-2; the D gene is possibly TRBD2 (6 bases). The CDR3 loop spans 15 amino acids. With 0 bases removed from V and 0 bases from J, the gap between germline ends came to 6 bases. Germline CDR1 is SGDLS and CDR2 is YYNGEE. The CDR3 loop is CASSVAGANTGELFF. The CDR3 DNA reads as TGTGCCAGCAGCGTAGCGGGAGCGAACACCGGGGAGCTGTTTTTT.

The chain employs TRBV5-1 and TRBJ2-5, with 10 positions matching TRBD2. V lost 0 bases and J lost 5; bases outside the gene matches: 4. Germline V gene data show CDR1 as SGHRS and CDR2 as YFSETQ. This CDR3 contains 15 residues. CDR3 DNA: TGCGCCAGCAGCTTGGGACTAGCGGGTGATGAGACCCAGTACTTC. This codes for CASSLGLAGDETQYF.

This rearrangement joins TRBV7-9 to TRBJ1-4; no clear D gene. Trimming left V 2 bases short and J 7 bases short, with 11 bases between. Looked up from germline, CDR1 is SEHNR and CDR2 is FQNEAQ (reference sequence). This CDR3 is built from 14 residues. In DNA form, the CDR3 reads TGTGCCAGCAGCTTAAACGGAGTTGGTGAAAAACTGTTTTTT. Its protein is CASSLNGVGEKLFF.

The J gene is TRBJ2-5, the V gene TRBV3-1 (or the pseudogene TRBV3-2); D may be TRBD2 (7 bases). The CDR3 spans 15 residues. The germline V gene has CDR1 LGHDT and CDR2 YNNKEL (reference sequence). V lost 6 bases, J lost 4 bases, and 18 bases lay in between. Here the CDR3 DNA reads TGTGCCAGCAGACCTTCGGGGGGCCAGCGAGAGACCCAGTACTTC. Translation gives CASRPSGGQRETQYF.

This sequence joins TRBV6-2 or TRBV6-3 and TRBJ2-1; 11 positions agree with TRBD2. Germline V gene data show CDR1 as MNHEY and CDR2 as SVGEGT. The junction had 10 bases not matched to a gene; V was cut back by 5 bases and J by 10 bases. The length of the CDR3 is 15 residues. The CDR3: CASSRTSGRRQEQFF. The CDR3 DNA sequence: TGTGCCAGCAGTCGAACTAGCGGGAGACGGCAGGAGCAGTTCTTC.

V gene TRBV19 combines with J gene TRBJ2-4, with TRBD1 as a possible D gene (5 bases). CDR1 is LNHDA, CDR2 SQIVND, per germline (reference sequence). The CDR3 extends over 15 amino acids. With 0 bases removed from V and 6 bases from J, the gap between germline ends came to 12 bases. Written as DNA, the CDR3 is TGTGCCAGTAGTATAGATCTCGGCAGGGTAAACATTCAGTACTTC. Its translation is CASSIDLGRVNIQYF.

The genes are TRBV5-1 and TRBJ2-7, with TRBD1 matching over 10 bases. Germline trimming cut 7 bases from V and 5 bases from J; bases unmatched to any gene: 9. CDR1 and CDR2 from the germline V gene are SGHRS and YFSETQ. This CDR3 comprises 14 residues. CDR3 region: CASSKGQGVDEQYF. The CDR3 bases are TGCGCCAGCTCGAAAGGACAGGGGGTAGACGAGCAGTACTTC.

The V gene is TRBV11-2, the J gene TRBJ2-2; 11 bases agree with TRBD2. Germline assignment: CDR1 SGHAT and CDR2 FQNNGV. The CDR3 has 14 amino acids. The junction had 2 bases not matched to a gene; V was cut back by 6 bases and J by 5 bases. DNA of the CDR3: TGTGCCAGCAGGCTAGCGGGAGGAACCGGGGAGCTGTTTTTT. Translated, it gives CASRLAGGTGELFF.

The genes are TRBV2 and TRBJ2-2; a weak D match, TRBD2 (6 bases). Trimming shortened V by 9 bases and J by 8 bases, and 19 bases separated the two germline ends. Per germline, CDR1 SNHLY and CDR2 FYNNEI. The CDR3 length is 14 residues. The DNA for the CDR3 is TGTGCCAGTAGACGGGACTCCCAAAAAGGGGAGCTGTTTTTT. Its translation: CASRRDSQKGELFF.